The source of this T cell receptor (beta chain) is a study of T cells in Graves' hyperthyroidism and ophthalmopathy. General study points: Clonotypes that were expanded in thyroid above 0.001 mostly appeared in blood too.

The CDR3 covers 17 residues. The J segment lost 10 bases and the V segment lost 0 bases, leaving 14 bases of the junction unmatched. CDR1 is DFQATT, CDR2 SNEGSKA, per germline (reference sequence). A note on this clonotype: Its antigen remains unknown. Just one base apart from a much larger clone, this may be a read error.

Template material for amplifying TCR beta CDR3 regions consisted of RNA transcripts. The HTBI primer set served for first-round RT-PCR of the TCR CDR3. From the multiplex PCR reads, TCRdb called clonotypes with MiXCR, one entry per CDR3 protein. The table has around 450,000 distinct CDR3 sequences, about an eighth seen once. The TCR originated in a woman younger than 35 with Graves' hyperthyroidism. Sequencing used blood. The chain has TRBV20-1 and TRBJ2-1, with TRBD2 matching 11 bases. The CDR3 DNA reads TGCAGTGCTAGAGAGCTAGCGGGAGGCCCTCCCGTTGGGGAGCAGTTCTTC. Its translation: CSARELAGGPPVGEQFF.